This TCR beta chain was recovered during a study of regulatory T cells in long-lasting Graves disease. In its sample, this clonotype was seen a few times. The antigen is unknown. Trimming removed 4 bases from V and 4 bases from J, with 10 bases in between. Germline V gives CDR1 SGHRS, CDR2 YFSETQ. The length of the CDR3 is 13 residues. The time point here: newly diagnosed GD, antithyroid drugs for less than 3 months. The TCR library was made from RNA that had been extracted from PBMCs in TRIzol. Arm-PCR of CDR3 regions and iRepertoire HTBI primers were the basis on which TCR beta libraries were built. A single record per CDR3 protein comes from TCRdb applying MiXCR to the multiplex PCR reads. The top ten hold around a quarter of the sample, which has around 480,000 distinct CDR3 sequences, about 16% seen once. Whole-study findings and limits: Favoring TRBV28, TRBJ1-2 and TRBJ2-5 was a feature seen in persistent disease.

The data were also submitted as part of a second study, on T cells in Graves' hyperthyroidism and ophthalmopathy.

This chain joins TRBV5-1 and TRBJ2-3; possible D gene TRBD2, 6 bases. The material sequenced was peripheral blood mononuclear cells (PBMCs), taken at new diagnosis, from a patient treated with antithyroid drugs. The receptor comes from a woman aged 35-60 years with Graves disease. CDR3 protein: CASSATSPDTQYF. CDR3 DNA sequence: TGCGCCAGCAGCGCGACTAGTCCAGATACGCAGTATTTT.